The source of this TCR beta chain is a study of control samples from healthy donors and cancer patients. Measured with immunoSEQ multiplex PCR; TCRdb has only the in-frame clones, and not every one. Among under 70,000 clones listed, nearly 90% were seen once. From germline, CDR1 is SGHAT and CDR2 FQNNGV. This CDR3 is 11 amino acids long. Trimming cost V 3 bases and J 6 bases, with 6 bases left between them. J is TRBJ2-7 and V is TRBV11-2; TRBD2 might be the D (5 bases). The sample comprised blood. This receptor was identified in a man aged 45 to 65 in good health. The CDR3 loop is CASSLGSEQYF. The CDR3 DNA follows: TGTGCCAGCAGCTTGGGGAGCGAGCAGTACTTC.